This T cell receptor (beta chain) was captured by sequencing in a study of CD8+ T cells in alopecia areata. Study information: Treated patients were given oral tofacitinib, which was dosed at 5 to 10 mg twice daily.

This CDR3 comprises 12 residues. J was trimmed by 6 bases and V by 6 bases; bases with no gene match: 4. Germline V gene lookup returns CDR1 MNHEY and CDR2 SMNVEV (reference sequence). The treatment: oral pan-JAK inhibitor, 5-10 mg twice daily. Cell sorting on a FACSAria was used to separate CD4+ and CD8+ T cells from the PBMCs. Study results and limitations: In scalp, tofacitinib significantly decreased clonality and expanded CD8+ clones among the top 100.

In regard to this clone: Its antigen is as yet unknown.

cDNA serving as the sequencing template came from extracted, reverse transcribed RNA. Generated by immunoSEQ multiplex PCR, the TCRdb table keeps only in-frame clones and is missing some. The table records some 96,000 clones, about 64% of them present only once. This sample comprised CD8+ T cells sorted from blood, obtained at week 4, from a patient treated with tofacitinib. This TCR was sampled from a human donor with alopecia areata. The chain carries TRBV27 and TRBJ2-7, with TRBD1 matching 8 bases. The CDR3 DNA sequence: TGTGCCAGCAGCGGACAGGGCCCCGAGCAGTACTTC. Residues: CASSGQGPEQYF.